The subject of this entry is one T cell receptor (beta chain). The germline CDR1 and CDR2 sequences are GTSNPN and SVGIG (reference sequence). The V segment lost 5 bases and the J segment 7 bases; nucleotides outside the gene matches: 18. The CDR3 runs to 17 residues. The sample comes from a study of shared clonotypes between healthy human individuals. Study overall: Three plates were used per donor for CD4 naive, three for CD4 memory, two for CD8 naive and one for CD8 memory.

The repertoire was sequenced with immunoSEQ multiplex PCR; TCRdb's copy has only in-frame clones and lacks some. This table holds 2.3 million or so clones, more than 85% found once. The receptor's source is a man aged 18 to 35 in good health. Some clones in this sample may be carry-over from other donors' samples. This chain uses TRBV30 with TRBJ1-4; 8 bases are shared with TRBD1. Sequencing was carried out using naive CD4+ T cells from PBMCs. Subset indicated: CD45RA+ positively selected. As DNA, the CDR3 is TGTGCCTGGGAAGGACAGGGATCCGACTCAGACCCTGAAAAACTGTTTTTT. Protein sequence: CAWEGQGSDSDPEKLFF.